The clone carrying this T cell receptor (beta chain) was seen once. Its antigen is unidentified. In patients aged 18 to 65, hyperthyroidism was newly diagnosed, with duration under 2 months. The germline V gene has CDR1 SGHDT and CDR2 YYEEEE. V lost 0 bases to trimming and J lost 5 bases, with 11 bases between them. There are 14 residues in the CDR3. This sample was taken from a study of T cells in Graves' hyperthyroidism and ophthalmopathy. Study-wide results and limits: Most clonotypes that expanded in the thyroid above 0.001 also showed up in blood.

RNA transcripts yielded amplified TCR beta CDR3 regions. The TCR CDR3 was amplified in a first-round RT-PCR using the HTBI primer set. TCRdb used MiXCR to reprocess the multiplex PCR reads, holding one entry per CDR3 protein. The table includes about 360,000 distinct CDR3 sequences, under 15% detected once. The sequencing input was blood. The rearrangement uses TRBV5-6 and TRBJ1-1, with D perhaps matching TRBD1 (5 bases). This TCR came from a woman aged 18 to 35 with Graves' hyperthyroidism. CDR3 bases: TGTGCCAGCAGCTTGGCCGGGACCAGGACTGAAGCTTTCTTT. It translates to CASSLAGTRTEAFF.